This T cell receptor (beta chain) was recovered during a study of beta chain features in type 1 diabetes. In germline, CDR1 is DFQATT, CDR2 SNEGSKA (reference sequence). Trimming stripped 0 bases from V and 9 bases from J, with 8 bases between. The length of the CDR3 is 11 residues. This clone was counted at least ten times. This same CDR3 is encoded by further DNA sequences in the sample. What was sequenced were expressed TCRB transcripts, since all of the isolated RNA had been reverse transcribed. Sequencing used immunoSEQ multiplex PCR; TCRdb keeps in-frame clones, though not all of them. The sample has roughly 300,000 clones, about 15% seen once.

The sequenced sample was central memory CD4+ T cells from blood. The receptor's source is a man aged 30-40 years in good health. The V gene is TRBV20-1, the J gene TRBJ2-5, with TRBD2 as a possible D gene (5 bases). DNA for the CDR3: TGCAGTGCTAGAGAGAGGCGGGCCCAGTACTTC. Translated, it gives CSARERRAQYF.